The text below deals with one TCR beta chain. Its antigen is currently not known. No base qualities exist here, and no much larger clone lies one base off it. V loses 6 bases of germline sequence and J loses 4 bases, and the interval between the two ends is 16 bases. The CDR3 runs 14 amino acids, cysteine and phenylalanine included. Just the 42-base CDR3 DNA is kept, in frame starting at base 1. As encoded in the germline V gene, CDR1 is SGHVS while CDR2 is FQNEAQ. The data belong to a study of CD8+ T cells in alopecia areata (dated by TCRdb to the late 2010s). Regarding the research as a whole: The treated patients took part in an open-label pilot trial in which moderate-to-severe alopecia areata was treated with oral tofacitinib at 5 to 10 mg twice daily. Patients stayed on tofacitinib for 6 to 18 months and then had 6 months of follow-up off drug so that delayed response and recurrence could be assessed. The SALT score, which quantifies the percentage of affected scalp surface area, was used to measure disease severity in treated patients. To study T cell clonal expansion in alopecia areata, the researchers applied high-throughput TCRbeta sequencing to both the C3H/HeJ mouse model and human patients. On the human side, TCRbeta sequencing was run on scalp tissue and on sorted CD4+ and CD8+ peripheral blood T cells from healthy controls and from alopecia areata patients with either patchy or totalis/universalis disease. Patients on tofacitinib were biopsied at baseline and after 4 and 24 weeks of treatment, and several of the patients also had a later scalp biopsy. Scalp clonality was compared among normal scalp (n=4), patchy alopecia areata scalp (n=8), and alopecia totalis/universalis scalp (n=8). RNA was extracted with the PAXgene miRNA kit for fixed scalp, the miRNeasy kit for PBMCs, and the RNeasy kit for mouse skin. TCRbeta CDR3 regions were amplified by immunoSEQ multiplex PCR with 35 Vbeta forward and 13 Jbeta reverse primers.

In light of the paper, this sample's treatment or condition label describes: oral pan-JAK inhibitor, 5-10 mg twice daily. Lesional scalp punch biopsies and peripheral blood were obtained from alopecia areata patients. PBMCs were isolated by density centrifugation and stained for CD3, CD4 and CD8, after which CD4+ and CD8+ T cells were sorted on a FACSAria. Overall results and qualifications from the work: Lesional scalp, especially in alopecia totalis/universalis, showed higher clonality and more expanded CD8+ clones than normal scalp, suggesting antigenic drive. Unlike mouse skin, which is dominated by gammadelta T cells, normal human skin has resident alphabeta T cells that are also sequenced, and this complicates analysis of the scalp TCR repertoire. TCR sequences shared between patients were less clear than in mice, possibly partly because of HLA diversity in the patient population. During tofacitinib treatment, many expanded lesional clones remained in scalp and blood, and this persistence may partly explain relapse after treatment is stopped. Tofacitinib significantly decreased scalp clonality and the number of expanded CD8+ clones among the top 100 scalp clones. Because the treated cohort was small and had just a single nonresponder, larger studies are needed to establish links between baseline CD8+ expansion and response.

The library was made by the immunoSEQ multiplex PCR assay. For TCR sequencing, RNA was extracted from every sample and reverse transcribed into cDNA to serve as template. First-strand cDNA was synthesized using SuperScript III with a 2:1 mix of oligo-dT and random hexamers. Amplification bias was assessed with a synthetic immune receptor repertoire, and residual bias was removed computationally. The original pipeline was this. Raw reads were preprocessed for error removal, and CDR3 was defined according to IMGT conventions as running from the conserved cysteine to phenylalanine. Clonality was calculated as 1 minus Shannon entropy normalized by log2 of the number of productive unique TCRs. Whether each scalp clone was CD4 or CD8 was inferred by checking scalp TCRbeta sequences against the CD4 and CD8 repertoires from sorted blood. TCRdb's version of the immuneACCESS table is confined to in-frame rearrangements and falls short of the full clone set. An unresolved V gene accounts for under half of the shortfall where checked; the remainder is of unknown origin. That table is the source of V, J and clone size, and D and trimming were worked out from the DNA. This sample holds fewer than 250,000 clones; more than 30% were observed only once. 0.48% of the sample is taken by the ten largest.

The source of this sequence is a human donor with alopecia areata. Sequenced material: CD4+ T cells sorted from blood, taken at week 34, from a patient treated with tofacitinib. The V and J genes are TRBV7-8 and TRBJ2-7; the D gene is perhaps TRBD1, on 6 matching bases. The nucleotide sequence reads TGTGCCAGCAGTCTTGGCCCAGGGGCTTACGAGCAGTACTTC. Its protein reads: CASSLGPGAYEQYF.